This TCR beta chain was recovered during a study of T cell responses to AZD1222 COVID-19 vaccine. Points from the study as a whole: In all cases, repertoires were sampled only after the peak T cell response. Close to half of all spike-specific TCRs reportedly target regions of the variants that are unmutated. Just a handful of people given AZD1222 tested seropositive at baseline. Spike-specific TCR breadth and depth both grew after two AZD1222 doses.

Only in-frame clones appear in the TCRdb table, and some are missing; sequencing was by immunoSEQ multiplex PCR. The sample includes approximately 140,000 clones, approximately 90% seen only once; the top ten take about 16%. The CDR3 covers 16 residues. V was clipped by 1 base and J by 2 bases, with 13 bases between them. Germline V gene sequence: CDR1 SGHAT, CDR2 FQNNGV. Worth noting for this clone: Antigen unknown.

V usage is TRBV11-2 and J usage is TRBJ2-3; TRBD2 is a possible D gene (6 bases). The sequencing used peripheral blood, collected on day 0 of AZD1222 vaccination. The sequence came from an adult in good health. The CDR3 loop reads CASSLGGVGSTDTQYF. CDR3 DNA: TGTGCCAGCAGCTTAGGCGGGGTTGGGTCCACAGATACGCAGTATTTT.